This T cell receptor beta chain was sequenced in a study of blood T cell repertoires in COVID-19. Sequencing was performed with immunoSEQ multiplex PCR; in TCRdb, only in-frame clones are kept and a portion is missing. Of 150,000 to 170,000 clones listed, 84% are singletons. Cohort 3 donors counted as recovered after two negative PCRs, clearance, or resolved symptoms. Trimming shortened V by 6 bases and J by 2 bases, and 16 bases separated the two germline ends. This CDR3 has 15 amino acids. CDR1 is MNHEY and CDR2 is SMNVEV in the germline V gene (reference sequence). The chain carries TRBV27 and TRBJ1-1; D is undetermined. The material sequenced was PBMCs or T cells enriched from blood (not recorded which). The receptor was isolated from a man aged 50 to 59 who had recovered from COVID-19. In nucleotides, the CDR3 is TGTGCCAGCAGCCGTTCGCGGGTCGGAAACACTGAAGCTTTCTTT. Its protein is CASSRSRVGNTEAFF.